The sequence of this T cell receptor beta chain was determined in a study of chemoradiotherapy in HPV16-positive cancers. Study findings and constraints: Candidate HPV-specific clones and E7-related TCR motifs grew in tumor during treatment. HPV-responsive T-cell expansion during chemoradiotherapy was linked to improved recurrence-free survival in HPV16-positive patients.

Over chemoradiotherapy, repertoires were sampled more than once. Comments on this clone: Its antigen is currently unknown.

CDR1 is SGHVS, CDR2 FNYEAQ, per germline. The CDR3 extends over 16 amino acids. Trimming removed 1 base from V and 5 bases from J, with 17 bases in between. Assay used: immunoSEQ multiplex PCR; TCRdb lists only in-frame clones, some missing. The data hold about 32,000 clones, with roughly nine tenths observed a single time. The receptor was isolated from a human donor with HPV-associated anogenital cancer. The input for sequencing was blood, taken from a patient who underwent chemoradiotherapy. The chain uses TRBV7-6 and TRBJ2-5, with a weak D call TRBD2 (6 bases). The CDR3 nucleotides are TGTGCCAGCAGCTTAGGAGGGGCGGCTAGCGTGGAGACCCAGTACTTC. This sequence encodes CASSLGGAASVETQYF.